The 25 T cell receptor beta chains below were found in one sample sequenced in a study of T cell responses to AZD1222 COVID-19 vaccine. Clones were read by immunoSEQ multiplex PCR, and TCRdb kept only the in-frame ones, dropping some. The sample comprises about 150,000 clones, 70% to 90% of which are singletons, and more than 12% rests with the top ten. This specimen was peripheral blood, taken on day 0 of AZD1222 vaccination. These receptors all stem from an adult in good health.

The V gene is TRBV5-1, the J gene TRBJ1-3; D possibly corresponds to TRBD1 (6 bases). This CDR3 is built from 16 residues. The V gene lost 0 bases and the J gene lost 0 bases, with 10 bases spanning the gap. CDR1 is SGHRS, CDR2 YFSETQ, per germline. The CDR3 loop reads CASSLATGGSGNTIYF. The CDR3 region has the DNA TGCGCCAGCAGCTTGGCGACAGGTGGCTCTGGAAACACCATATATTTT.

The V gene is TRBV7-2, the J gene TRBJ2-2; no clear D gene. This CDR3 contains 14 residues. Trimming took 0 bases from V and 4 from J, leaving 6 bases between them. Germline lookup yields CDR1 SGHTA and CDR2 FQGNSA. Here the CDR3 reads CASSLAPGTGELFF. In DNA form, the CDR3 reads TGTGCCAGCAGCTTAGCCCCAGGCACCGGGGAGCTGTTTTTT.

V is TRBV5-4 and J is TRBJ2-6; 12 bases are a match to TRBD2. Germline CDR1 is SGHNT and CDR2 is YYREEE (reference sequence). CDR3 length equals 18 residues. V dropped 4 bases and J dropped 0; count of bases not matched to a gene: 5. CDR3 residues: CASSRTSGADSGANVLTF. In nucleotides, the CDR3 is TGTGCCAGCAGCCGGACTAGCGGGGCCGACTCTGGGGCCAACGTCCTGACTTTC.

The rearrangement joins TRBV5-4 to TRBJ2-1; 8 bases agree with TRBD1. Germline V gene data show CDR1 as SGHNT and CDR2 as YYREEE (reference sequence). The CDR3 runs to 16 residues. Losses at the gene ends were 4 bases for V and 0 bases for J; bases not matched to a gene: 6. CDR3 region: CASSQQGAASYNEQFF. The DNA for the CDR3 is TGTGCCAGCAGCCAGCAGGGGGCTGCCTCCTACAATGAGCAGTTCTTC. Together with reference TRBV5-4 and TRBJ2-1, the CDR3 gives the full variable domain: ETGVTQSPTHLIKTRGQQVTLRCSSQSGHNTVSWYQQALGQGPQFIFQYYREEENGRGNFPPRFSGLQFPNYSSELNVNALELDDSALYLCASSQQGAASYNEQFFGPGTRLTVL.

The chain joins TRBV9 to TRBJ2-7; TRBD1 matches 8 bases. J gave up 2 bases and V 2 bases, and 9 bases lay outside the gene matches. The CDR3 is 16 amino acids. The germline CDR1 and CDR2 sequences are SGDLS and YYNGEE. The CDR3 reads CASSVASGQATYEQYF. For the CDR3, the DNA is TGTGCCAGCAGCGTGGCCTCGGGACAGGCAACCTACGAGCAGTACTTC.

In DNA, the CDR3 is TGTGCCAGCAGTTACGCATCGGGGCAGGGGACTGAAGCTTTCTTT. This sequence encodes CASSYASGQGTEAFF. The chain recombines TRBV6-6 with TRBJ1-1; tentative D call: TRBD1 (6 bases). CDR3 size: 15 residues. The germline V and J ends were trimmed by 2 bases and 5 bases, with 15 bases remaining between them. CDR1 and CDR2 (germline): MNHNY, SVGAGI (reference sequence).

The chain joins TRBV24-1 to TRBJ1-5; TRBD1 matches 8 bases. Germline CDR1 reads KGHDR; CDR2 reads SFDVKD. This CDR3 spans 15 amino acids. Trimming cost V 4 bases and J 9 bases; bases outside gene matches: 10. The CDR3 region is CATSDPGTGDRPQHF. Here the CDR3 DNA reads TGTGCCACCAGTGACCCGGGGACAGGTGACAGGCCCCAGCATTTT.

The J gene is TRBJ1-2, the V gene TRBV27; D may be TRBD1 (5 bases). The germline gives CDR1 MNHEY, CDR2 SMNVEV (reference sequence). V dropped 4 bases and J dropped 4 bases, with 22 bases sitting between them. The CDR3 runs to 17 residues. Here the CDR3 DNA reads TGTGCCAGCAGTTCCTCCGAGTACGAGGGCAGGGTCTATGGCTACACCTTC. Translating it yields CASSSSEYEGRVYGYTF.

This clone appeared once. The J gene is TRBJ2-7, the V gene TRBV5-5; D might be TRBD1 or TRBD2, each matching 6 bases. V shed 2 bases and J shed 11 bases, with 20 bases lying between them. CDR1 SGHKS and CDR2 YYEKEE come from the germline V gene (reference sequence). The CDR3 extends over 14 amino acids. Here the CDR3 reads CASSLQQGGVVKYF. CDR3 DNA: TGTGCCAGCAGCTTACAACAGGGAGGCGTTGTGAAGTACTTC. Full variable domain (remainder filled in from reference TRBV5-5 and TRBJ2-7): DAGVTQSPTHLIKTRGQQVTLRCSPISGHKSVSWYQQVLGQGPQFIFQYYEKEERGRGNFPDRFSARQFPNYSSELNVNALLLGDSALYLCASSLQQGGVVKYFGPGTRLTVT.

The rearrangement links TRBV10-3 to TRBJ1-1; 8 nucleotides line up with TRBD1. Germline CDR1 is ENHRY and CDR2 is SYGVKD. The CDR3 is 15 residues long. V gave up 3 bases and J gave up 2 bases; unmatched junction bases: 5. This chain's CDR3 is CAISDLGQGNTEAFF. The DNA of the CDR3 is TGTGCCATCAGTGATCTAGGACAGGGCAACACTGAAGCTTTCTTT.

The chain links TRBV27 to TRBJ1-5; D is undetermined. Germline V CDR1 and CDR2: MNHEY, SMNVEV (reference sequence). The CDR3 sequence is 12 residues long. The germline V and J ends were trimmed by 4 bases and 7 bases, with 8 bases remaining between them. In DNA form, the CDR3 reads TGTGCCAGCAGTTCATCCTGGCAGCCCCAGCATTTT. This encodes CASSSSWQPQHF.

V is TRBV4-2 and J is TRBJ2-7; 9 bases match TRBD2. Germline V gene data show CDR1 as LGHNA and CDR2 as YNFKEQ. The CDR3 consists of 19 residues. V dropped 0 bases and J dropped 0; count of bases not matched to a gene: 12. Here the CDR3 reads CASSQDIRPLAGLSYEQYF. DNA for the CDR3: TGTGCCAGCAGCCAAGATATTAGGCCCCTAGCGGGGCTCTCCTACGAGCAGTACTTC.

V gene TRBV5-4 combines with J gene TRBJ1-2; D remains ambiguous. Germline CDR1 and CDR2: SGHNT and YYREEE (reference sequence). V lost 1 base, J lost 6 bases, and 16 bases lay in between. CDR3 length equals 15 residues. This CDR3 reads CASSLPLGGAHGYTF. The CDR3 bases are TGTGCCAGCAGCTTGCCCCTTGGAGGAGCCCATGGCTACACCTTC.

The chain links TRBV7-8 to TRBJ2-3; D remains ambiguous. This CDR3 is built from 15 residues. V was cut by 2 bases and J by 0 bases, with 9 bases left in between. Germline V lookup: CDR1 SGHVS, CDR2 FQNEAQ. The CDR3 bases are TGTGCCAGCAGCTTATTATGGCGAAGCACAGATACGCAGTATTTT. Its protein is CASSLLWRSTDTQYF.

This rearrangement joins TRBV19 to TRBJ1-1; no firm D call. Trimming removed 5 bases from V and 0 bases from J, with 16 bases in between. The CDR3 extends over 16 amino acids. The germline V gene has CDR1 LNHDA and CDR2 SQIVND (reference sequence). The CDR3 bases are TGTGCCAGTAGTGGCTCCGCGACGGGCATGAACACTGAAGCTTTCTTT. Translating gives CASSGSATGMNTEAFF.

The genes are TRBV28 and TRBJ1-1; D is ambiguous. CDR3 length: 14 residues. V was cut by 2 bases and J by 2 bases, with 9 bases left in between. Germline CDR1 and CDR2: MDHEN and SYDVKM. The CDR3 nucleotides are TGTGCCAGCAGTTTAATTACTCCAAACACTGAAGCTTTCTTT. Protein: CASSLITPNTEAFF.

The chain couples TRBV11-1 to TRBJ2-5; 7 bases map to TRBD1. CDR1 SGHAT and CDR2 FQDESV come from the germline V gene (reference sequence). The CDR3 consists of 15 residues. The trim removed 4 bases at V and 2 bases at J, leaving 7 bases unmatched. The CDR3 DNA reads TGTGCCAGCAGCTCCGGGGACAGACGGCAAGAGACCCAGTACTTC. It translates to CASSSGDRRQETQYF.

V gene TRBV28 combines with J gene TRBJ1-2, with 12 bases matching TRBD1. J was trimmed by 5 bases and V by 10 bases; bases with no gene match: 8. Germline V gene sequence: CDR1 MDHEN, CDR2 SYDVKM. The length of the CDR3 is 14 residues. CDR3 DNA sequence: TGTGCCACCAGCGGGACAGGGGGCGGGTATGGCTACACCTTC. As protein: CATSGTGGGYGYTF.

This clone was seen once. The chain joins TRBV30 to TRBJ2-7; maybe TRBD1 (6 bases). The germline V gene has CDR1 GTSNPN and CDR2 SVGIG (reference sequence). CDR3 length: 12 residues. V was clipped by 6 bases and J by 5 bases, with 14 bases between them. This CDR3 reads CACQQRGNEQYF. Written as DNA, the CDR3 is TGTGCCTGCCAACAAAGGGGGAACGAGCAGTACTTC.

The sample holds one count of this clone. The gene calls are TRBV7-6 and TRBJ1-1; D gene unclear. With 1 base removed from V and 0 bases from J, the gap between germline ends came to 9 bases. Germline-derived CDR1 and CDR2 are SGHVS and FNYEAQ. This CDR3 is built from 15 residues. In nucleotides, the CDR3 is TGTGCCAGCAGCTTAGATCCGGGATTGAACACTGAAGCTTTCTTT. Its translation: CASSLDPGLNTEAFF.

This clone was observed a few times. This chain joins TRBV4-3 and TRBJ2-1; D remains ambiguous. The CDR3 has 15 amino acids. Trimming took 2 bases from V and 9 from J, leaving 17 bases between them. Germline values: CDR1 LGHNA, CDR2 YSLEER. The CDR3 spells CASSQNPGVPSEQFF. CDR3 coding DNA: TGCGCCAGCAGCCAAAACCCGGGTGTGCCAAGTGAGCAGTTCTTC.

V usage is TRBV30 and J usage is TRBJ2-7, with D perhaps being TRBD1 or TRBD2 (5 bases each). Germline V gene lookup returns CDR1 GTSNPN and CDR2 SVGIG (reference sequence). V was pared by 6 bases and J by 2 bases, with 11 bases between. The CDR3 runs 12 residues. CDR3 in amino acids: CACQGVTYEQYF. In DNA form, the CDR3 reads TGTGCCTGTCAGGGAGTAACCTACGAGCAGTACTTC.

The rearrangement uses TRBV5-3 and TRBJ2-3, with D uncertain. TRBV5-3 is sorted into the ORF group, with uncertain function. With 5 bases removed from V and 0 bases from J, the gap between germline ends came to 25 bases. The length of the CDR3 is 19 residues. CDR3 sequence: CARRVGRSAGTSSTDTQYF. The CDR3 DNA reads as TGTGCCAGAAGGGTTGGTAGGTCGGCAGGAACTTCTAGCACAGATACGCAGTATTTT.

This chain links TRBV28 with TRBJ1-2; 7 bases line up with TRBD1. This CDR3 contains 13 residues. CDR1 is MDHEN, CDR2 SYDVKM, per germline. With V trimmed by 6 bases and J by 5 bases, 6 bases remained unmatched. CDR3 nucleotides: TGTGCCAGCAGGCTACAGGGGAATTATGGCTACACCTTC. Translation gives CASRLQGNYGYTF.

This clone was counted a single time. V and J are TRBV6-1 and TRBJ2-2, with D unresolved. Trimming cost V 2 bases and J 7 bases, with 5 bases left between them. Germline loops: CDR1 MNHNS, CDR2 SASEGT. The CDR3 spans 12 residues. CDR3 nucleotide sequence: TGTGCCAGCAGTGAAAGGGACGGGGAGCTGTTTTTT. Protein sequence: CASSERDGELFF.